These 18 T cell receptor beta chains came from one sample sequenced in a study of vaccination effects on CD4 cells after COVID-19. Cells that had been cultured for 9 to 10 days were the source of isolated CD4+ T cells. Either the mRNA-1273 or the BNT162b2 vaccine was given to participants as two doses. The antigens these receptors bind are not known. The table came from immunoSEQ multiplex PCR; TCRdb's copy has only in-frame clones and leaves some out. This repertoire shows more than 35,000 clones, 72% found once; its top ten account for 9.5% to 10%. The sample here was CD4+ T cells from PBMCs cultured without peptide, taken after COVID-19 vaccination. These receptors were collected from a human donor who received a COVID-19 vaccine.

CDR3 residues: CASSLRHGETQYF. The CDR3, as DNA: TGTGCCAGCAGCTTACGCCATGGAGAGACCCAGTACTTC. This chain uses TRBV7-6 with TRBJ2-5; D is unclear. CDR3 size: 13 residues. With 2 bases removed from V and 4 bases from J, the gap between germline ends came to 8 bases. Germline V gene sequence: CDR1 SGHVS, CDR2 FNYEAQ.

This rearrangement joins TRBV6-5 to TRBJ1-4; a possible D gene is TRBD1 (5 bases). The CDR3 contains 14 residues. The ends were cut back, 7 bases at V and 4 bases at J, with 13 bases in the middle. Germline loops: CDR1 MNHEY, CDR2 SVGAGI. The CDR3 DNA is TGTGCCAGCAAGACCGGGGGATTTAATGAAAAACTGTTTTTT. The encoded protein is CASKTGGFNEKLFF.

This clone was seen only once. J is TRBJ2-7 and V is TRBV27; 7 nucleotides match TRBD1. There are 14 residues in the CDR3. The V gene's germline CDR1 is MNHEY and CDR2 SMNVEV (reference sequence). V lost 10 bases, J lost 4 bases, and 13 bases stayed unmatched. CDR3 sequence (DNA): TGTGCCACCATACCAGCGGACAGGCCTTACGAGCAGTACTTC. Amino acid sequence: CATIPADRPYEQYF.

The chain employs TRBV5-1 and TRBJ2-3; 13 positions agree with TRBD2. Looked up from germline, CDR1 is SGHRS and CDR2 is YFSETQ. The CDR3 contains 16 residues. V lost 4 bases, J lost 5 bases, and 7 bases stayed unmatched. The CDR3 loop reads CASSRGLAGAIDTQYF. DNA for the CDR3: TGCGCCAGCAGCCGCGGACTAGCGGGAGCCATAGATACGCAGTATTTT.

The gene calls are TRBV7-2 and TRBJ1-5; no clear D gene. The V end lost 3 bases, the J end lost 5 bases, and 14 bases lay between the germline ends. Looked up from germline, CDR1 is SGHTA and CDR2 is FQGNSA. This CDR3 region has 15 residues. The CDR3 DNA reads TGTGCCAGCAGCTTTGTTGAGGGATCCGATCAGCCCCAGCATTTT. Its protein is CASSFVEGSDQPQHF. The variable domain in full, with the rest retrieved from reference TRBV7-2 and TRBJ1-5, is GAGVSQSPSNKVTEKGKDVELRCDPISGHTALYWYRQSLGQGLEFLIYFQGNSAPDKSGLPSDRFSAERTGGSVSTLTIQRTQQEDSAVYLCASSFVEGSDQPQHFGDGTRLSIL.

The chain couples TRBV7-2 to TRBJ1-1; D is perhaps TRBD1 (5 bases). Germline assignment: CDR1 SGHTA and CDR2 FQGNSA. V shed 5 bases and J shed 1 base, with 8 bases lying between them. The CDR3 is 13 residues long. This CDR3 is CASSQTGNTEAFF. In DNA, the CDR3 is TGTGCCAGCAGCCAAACAGGGAACACTGAAGCTTTCTTT. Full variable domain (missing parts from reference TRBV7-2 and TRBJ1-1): GAGVSQSPSNKVTEKGKDVELRCDPISGHTALYWYRQSLGQGLEFLIYFQGNSAPDKSGLPSDRFSAERTGGSVSTLTIQRTQQEDSAVYLCASSQTGNTEAFFGQGTRLTVV.

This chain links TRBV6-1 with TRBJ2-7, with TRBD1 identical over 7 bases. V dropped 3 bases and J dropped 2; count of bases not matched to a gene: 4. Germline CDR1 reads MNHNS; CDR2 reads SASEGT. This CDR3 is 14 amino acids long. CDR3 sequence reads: CASSDRDSPYEQYF. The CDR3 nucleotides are TGTGCCAGCAGTGACAGGGACAGCCCCTACGAGCAGTACTTC.

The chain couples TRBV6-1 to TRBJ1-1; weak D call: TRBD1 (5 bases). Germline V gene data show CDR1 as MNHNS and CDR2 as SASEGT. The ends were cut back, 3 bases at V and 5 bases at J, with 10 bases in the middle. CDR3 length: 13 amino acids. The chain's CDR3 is CASSDRVSTEAFF. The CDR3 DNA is TGTGCCAGCAGTGACAGGGTCTCAACTGAAGCTTTCTTT.

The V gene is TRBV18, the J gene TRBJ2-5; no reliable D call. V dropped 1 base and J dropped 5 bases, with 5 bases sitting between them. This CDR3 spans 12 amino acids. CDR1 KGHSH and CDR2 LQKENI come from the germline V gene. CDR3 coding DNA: TGTGCCAGCTCACCACGCGCGGAGACCCAGTACTTC. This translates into CASSPRAETQYF.

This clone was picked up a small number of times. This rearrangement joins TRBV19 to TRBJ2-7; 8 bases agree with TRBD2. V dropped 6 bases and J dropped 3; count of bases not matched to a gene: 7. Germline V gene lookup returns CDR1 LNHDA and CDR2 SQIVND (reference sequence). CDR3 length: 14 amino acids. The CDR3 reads CASSGRGKGYEQYF. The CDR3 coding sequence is TGTGCCAGTAGCGGGAGGGGGAAGGGCTACGAGCAGTACTTC. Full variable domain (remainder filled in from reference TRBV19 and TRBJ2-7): DGGITQSPKYLFRKEGQNVTLSCEQNLNHDAMYWYRQDPGQGLRLIYYSQIVNDFQKGDIAEGYSVSREKKESFPLTVTSAQKNPTAFYLCASSGRGKGYEQYFGPGTRLTVT.

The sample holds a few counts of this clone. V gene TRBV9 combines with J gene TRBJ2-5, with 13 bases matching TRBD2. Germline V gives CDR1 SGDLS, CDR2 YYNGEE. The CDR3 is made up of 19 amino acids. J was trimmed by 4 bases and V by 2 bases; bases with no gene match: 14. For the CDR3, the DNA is TGTGCCAGCAGCGTCGACCGACTAGCGGGAGGCTTTAGTCGAGAGACCCAGTACTTC. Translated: CASSVDRLAGGFSRETQYF. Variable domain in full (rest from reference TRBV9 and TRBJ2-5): DSGVTQTPKHLITATGQRVTLRCSPRSGDLSVYWYQQSLDQGLQFLIQYYNGEERAKGNILERFSAQQFPDLHSELNLSSLELGDSALYFCASSVDRLAGGFSRETQYFGPGTRLLVL.

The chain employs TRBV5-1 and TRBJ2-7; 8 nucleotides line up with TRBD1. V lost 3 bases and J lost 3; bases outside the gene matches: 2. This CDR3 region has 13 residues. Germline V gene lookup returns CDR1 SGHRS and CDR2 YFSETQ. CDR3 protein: CASSYTGGYEQYF. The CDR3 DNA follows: TGCGCCAGCAGCTACACAGGGGGCTACGAGCAGTACTTC.

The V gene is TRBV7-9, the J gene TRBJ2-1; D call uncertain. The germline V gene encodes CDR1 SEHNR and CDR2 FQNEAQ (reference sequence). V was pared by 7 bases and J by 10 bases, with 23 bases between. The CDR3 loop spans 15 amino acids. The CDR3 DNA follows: TGTGCCAGCAACCTGACGGGCCTTACAGCAGGAGAGCAGTTCTTC. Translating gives CASNLTGLTAGEQFF.

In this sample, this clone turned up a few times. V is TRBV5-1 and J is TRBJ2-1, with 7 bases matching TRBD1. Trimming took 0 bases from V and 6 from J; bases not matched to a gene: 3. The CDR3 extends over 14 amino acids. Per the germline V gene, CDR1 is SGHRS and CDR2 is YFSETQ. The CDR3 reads CASSLEGDSNEQFF. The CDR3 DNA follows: TGCGCCAGCAGCTTGGAAGGGGACAGCAATGAGCAGTTCTTC.

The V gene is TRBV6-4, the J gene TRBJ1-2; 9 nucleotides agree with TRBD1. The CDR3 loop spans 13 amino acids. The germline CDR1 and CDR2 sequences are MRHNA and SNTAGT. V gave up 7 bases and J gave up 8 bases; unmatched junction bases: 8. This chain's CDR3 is CASNKGQGGGYTF. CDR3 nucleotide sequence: TGTGCCAGCAACAAGGGACAGGGAGGCGGCTACACCTTC.

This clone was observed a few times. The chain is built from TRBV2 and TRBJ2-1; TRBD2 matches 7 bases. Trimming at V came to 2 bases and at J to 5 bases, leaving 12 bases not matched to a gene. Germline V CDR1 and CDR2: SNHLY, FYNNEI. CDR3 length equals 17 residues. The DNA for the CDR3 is TGTGCCAGCAGTGAAATCGGTCGGGGGAGGGGAAACAATGAGCAGTTCTTC. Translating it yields CASSEIGRGRGNNEQFF. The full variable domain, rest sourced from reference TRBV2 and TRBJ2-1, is EPEVTQTPSHQVTQMGQEVILRCVPISNHLYFYWYRQILGQKVEFLVSFYNNEISEKSEIFDDQFSVERPDGSNFTLKIRSTKLEDSAMYFCASSEIGRGRGNNEQFFGPGTRLTVL.

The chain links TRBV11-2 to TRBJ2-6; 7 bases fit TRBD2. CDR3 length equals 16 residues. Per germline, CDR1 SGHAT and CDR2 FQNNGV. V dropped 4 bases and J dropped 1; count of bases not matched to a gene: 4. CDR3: CASSSRGVSGANVLTF. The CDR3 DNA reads TGTGCCAGCAGCTCCCGGGGGGTATCTGGGGCCAACGTCCTGACTTTC.

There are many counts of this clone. The CDR3 nucleotides read TGCGCCAGCAGCCAAGGGGGACTAGCGGGAGCGGGCGGGGAGCTGTTTTTT. Its translation: CASSQGGLAGAGGELFF. The chain recombines TRBV4-1 with TRBJ2-2; the match to TRBD2 covers 14 bases. V gave up 1 base and J gave up 7 bases; unmatched junction bases: 5. The germline CDR1 and CDR2 sequences are MGHRA and YSYEKL. There are 17 residues in the CDR3.